The T cell receptor beta chain under discussion was sequenced for a study of CD8 T cells in ankylosing spondylitis. Whole-study results and caveats: Reactive arthritis synovial fluid and blood were previously reported to contain some motif variants. Characteristic, it appeared, of ankylosing spondylitis blood was a TCR beta motif of roughly eight highly homologous variants. Disease-linked clones reportedly concentrated significantly in matched ankylosing spondylitis synovial fluid.

V lost 4 bases to trimming and J lost 1 base; unmatched junction nucleotides: 2. This CDR3 has 14 amino acids. This clonotype has ten or more counts. Its antigen remains unknown. Making the TCR beta libraries involved quantitative 5'-RACE with molecular barcodes. TCRdb re-called the 5' RACE reads with MiXCR, one entry per CDR3 protein. The repertoire holds hundreds of thousands of distinct CDR3 sequences, approximately 22% seen once, with around 13% in the top ten. The sequencing sample was made of blood, either unsorted or a sorted T cell fraction (not recorded which). The TCR was taken from a male donor with ankylosing spondylitis or in good health (not recorded which). This sequence joins TRBV12-3 or TRBV12-4 and TRBJ2-3, with 7 bases lining up with TRBD1. The CDR3 DNA follows: TGTGCCAGCAGTTACAGGGGTGGCACAGATACGCAGTATTTT. It specifies CASSYRGGTDTQYF.